The following is a T cell receptor (beta chain) sequence with its context. Its antigen remains unknown. The sample belongs to a study of shared clonotypes between healthy human individuals. Findings of the study overall: Only blood was sampled; tissue repertoires likely differ.

Data came from immunoSEQ multiplex PCR; TCRdb stores just in-frame clones and leaves some out. The sample has some 2,500,000 clones; under 95% are singletons. Germline loops: CDR1 MNHNS, CDR2 SASEGT. The CDR3 extends over 11 amino acids. V shed 6 bases, J shed 9 bases, and the junction held 2 bases outside the gene matches. Input material: naive CD4+ T cells from PBMCs. Subset specified: CD45RA+ positively selected. This clonotype was sampled from a young man in good health. Some clones in this sample may be carry-over from other donors' samples. This rearrangement joins TRBV6-1 to TRBJ2-5; TRBD2 matches at 9 bases. The CDR3 DNA reads as TGTGCCAGCAGGGCGGGGGGGGCCCAGTACTTC. It codes for CASRAGGAQYF.